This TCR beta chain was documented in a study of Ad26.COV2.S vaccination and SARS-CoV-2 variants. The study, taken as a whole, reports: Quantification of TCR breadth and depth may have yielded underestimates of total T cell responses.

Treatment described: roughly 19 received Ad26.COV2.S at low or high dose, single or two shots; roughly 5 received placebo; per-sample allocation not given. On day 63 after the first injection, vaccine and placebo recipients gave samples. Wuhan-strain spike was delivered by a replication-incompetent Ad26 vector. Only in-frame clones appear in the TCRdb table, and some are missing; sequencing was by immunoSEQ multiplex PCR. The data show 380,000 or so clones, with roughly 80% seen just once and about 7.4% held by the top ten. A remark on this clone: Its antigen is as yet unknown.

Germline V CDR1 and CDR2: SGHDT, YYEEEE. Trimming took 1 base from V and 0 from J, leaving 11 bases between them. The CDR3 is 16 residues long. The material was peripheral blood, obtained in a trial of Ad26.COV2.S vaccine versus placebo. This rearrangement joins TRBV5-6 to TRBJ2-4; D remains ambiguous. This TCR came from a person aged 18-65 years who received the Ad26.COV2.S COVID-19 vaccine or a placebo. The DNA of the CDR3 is TGTGCCAGCAGCTTGTGGTTTGGGATAGCCAAAAACATTCAGTACTTC. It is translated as CASSLWFGIAKNIQYF.